Listed below are T cell receptor beta chains from one sample, sequenced in a study of shared clonotypes between healthy human individuals. The table came from immunoSEQ multiplex PCR; TCRdb's copy has only in-frame clones and leaves some out. The repertoire holds millions of clones, with 93% as singletons. The sample comprised naive CD4+ T cells from PBMCs. These receptors came from a young man in good health. Some clones in this sample may be carry-over from other donors' samples. Both conserved end residues are part of each CDR3. The D gene is left open where the match is weak. The size field is filled for only some rows; it gives once, few, many or a size class.

CDR3 length	D gene	J gene	V gene	clone size	CDR3 DNA	CDR3 protein
13	.	TRBJ2-3	TRBV15	.	TGTGCCACCAGCAGAGATTTTGGAGGTACGCAGTATTTT	CATSRDFGGTQYF
16	TRBD1	TRBJ1-3	TRBV7-2	.	TGTGCCAGCAGCTTATACCCGGGACAGGGTCCAAACACCATATATTTT	CASSLYPGQGPNTIYF
14	.	TRBJ2-7	TRBV4-1	.	TGCGCCAGCAGCCAAGACGTGAGCGTCGGCGAGCAGTACTTC	CASSQDVSVGEQYF
13	.	TRBJ2-1	TRBV2	few	TGTGCCAGCAGTGATGCCTTGGAGGATGAGCAGTTCTTC	CASSDALEDEQFF
15	.	TRBJ1-4	TRBV28	.	TGTGCCAGCAGCCGGCTGACAGGATACAATGAAAAACTGTTTTTT	CASSRLTGYNEKLFF
14	TRBD2	TRBJ2-7	TRBV28	.	TGTGCCAGCAGTCCAACTAGCGGGAGCGGGAAGCAGTACTTC	CASSPTSGSGKQYF
14	.	TRBJ2-1	TRBV5-1	once	TGCGCCAGCAGCTTGGAATTGCCGTACAATGAGCAGTTCTTC	CASSLELPYNEQFF
14	.	TRBJ1-4	TRBV5-1	.	TGCGCCAGCAGCCCCGGGCCCCAAAATGAAAAACTGTTTTTT	CASSPGPQNEKLFF
13	.	TRBJ1-1	TRBV7-9	.	TGTGCCAGCAGCTTAGTTTTGGAGACTGAAGCTTTCTTT	CASSLVLETEAFF
15	TRBD1	TRBJ2-7	TRBV18	.	TGTGCCAGCTCACCCTTCGGGGACAGGGTGGGGGAGCAGTACTTC	CASSPFGDRVGEQYF
13	.	TRBJ2-7	TRBV6-5	few	TGTGCCAGCAGGCGCGGACAGCGCTACGAGCAGTACTTC	CASRRGQRYEQYF
13	.	TRBJ2-1	TRBV28	.	TGTGCCAGCAGTCCAGACATTTTCCCCGAGCAGTTCTTC	CASSPDIFPEQFF
17	.	TRBJ2-3	TRBV7-9	.	TGTGCCAGCAGCTTCCGAGGGACTCCCCCGTTCACAGATACGCAGTATTTT	CASSFRGTPPFTDTQYF
13	TRBD1	TRBJ2-7	TRBV6-1	.	TGTGCCAGCCAGAGGACAGGGGAGGGCGAGCAGTACTTC	CASQRTGEGEQYF
11	.	TRBJ1-2	TRBV6-5	.	TGTGCCAGCAGGACACCTTTGGAAAACACCTTC	CASRTPLENTF
15	.	TRBJ2-6	TRBV5-1	once	TGCGCCAGCAGACCCGAGAACTCTGGGGCCAACGTCCTGACTTTC	CASRPENSGANVLTF
16	.	TRBJ2-3	TRBV10-3	.	TGTGCCATCAGTGACGGGCGGAGCACAGGTGGAGATACGCAGTATTTT	CAISDGRSTGGDTQYF
13	.	TRBJ2-7	TRBV11-2	once	TGTGCCAGCAGCTTTCAGGAGAGTATGAAGCAGTACTTC	CASSFQESMKQYF
16	TRBD2	TRBJ2-1	TRBV9	.	TGTGCCAGCAGCGTTACGGGAGGGCCCTCCTACAATGAGCAGTTCTTC	CASSVTGGPSYNEQFF
16	.	TRBJ1-2	TRBV15	.	TGTGCCACCAGCAGCGCTTCAGCTTGGGGTAACTATGGCTACACCTTC	CATSSASAWGNYGYTF
15	.	TRBJ2-1	TRBV5-4	.	TGTGCCAGCAGCTTGTCGGACAGAGACTACAATGAGCAGTTCTTC	CASSLSDRDYNEQFF
15	TRBD1	TRBJ1-2	TRBV10-3	.	TGTGCCATCAGTGAGGAACCGGGACAGGTGTATGGCTACACCTTC	CAISEEPGQVYGYTF
17	.	TRBJ2-1	TRBV9	.	TGTGCCAGCAGCGTAGTAGGCGGGTGGGGCTCCTACAATGAGCAGTTCTTC	CASSVVGGWGSYNEQFF
18	.	TRBJ1-3	TRBV11-3	.	TGTGCCAGCACCGAACTTCTGGTACAGTTGAGCTCTGGAAACACCATATATTTT	CASTELLVQLSSGNTIYF
12	.	TRBJ2-3	TRBV7-2	.	TGTGCCAGCAGCACCTCCACAGATACGCAGTATTTT	CASSTSTDTQYF
15	TRBD1	TRBJ2-7	TRBV4-2	.	TGTGCCAGCAGCCAAGATCGAGGGGGCGTCTACGAGCAGTACTTC	CASSQDRGGVYEQYF
13	.	TRBJ2-7	TRBV6-5	.	TGTGCCAGCAGTCCCTGGCGGGGCTACGAGCAGTACTTC	CASSPWRGYEQYF
13	.	TRBJ1-3	TRBV9	.	TGTGCCAGCAGCGTTCAGGTTGGAAACACCATATATTTT	CASSVQVGNTIYF
15	.	TRBJ2-1	TRBV7-2	.	TGTGCCAGCAGCCGCAGACCGGGCCCTAAGAATGAGCAGTTCTTC	CASSRRPGPKNEQFF
12	.	TRBJ2-3	TRBV2	.	TGTGCCAGCAGATCAGAAACAGATACGCAGTATTTT	CASRSETDTQYF
19	TRBD2	TRBJ2-2	TRBV18	.	TGTGCCAGCTCACCGTACAAAGGACTAGCGGGAGCCGGCACCGGGGAGCTGTTTTTT	CASSPYKGLAGAGTGELFF
14	.	TRBJ2-3	TRBV27	once	TGTGCCAGCAGTCCAAGACAGGGCACAGATACGCAGTATTTT	CASSPRQGTDTQYF
13	.	TRBJ1-5	TRBV28	.	TGTGCCAGCAGAAGACAGTACAATCAGCCCCAGCATTTT	CASRRQYNQPQHF
13	.	TRBJ2-1	TRBV7-9	.	TGTGCCAGCAGCTTAGTGACTTACAATGAGCAGTTCTTC	CASSLVTYNEQFF
14	.	TRBJ2-2	TRBV7-3	.	TGTGCCAGCAGCCCCGAACGAGGCACCGGGGAGCTGTTTTTT	CASSPERGTGELFF
13	TRBD1	TRBJ2-7	TRBV27	.	TGTGCCAGCAGTCCGGGACAGGCCTACGAGCAGTACTTC	CASSPGQAYEQYF
14	TRBD1	TRBJ1-1	TRBV19	.	TGTGCCAGTAGTATCGGGACAGAGAACACTGAAGCTTTCTTT	CASSIGTENTEAFF
15	.	TRBJ2-7	TRBV7-2	.	TGTGCCAGCAGCACCCGTAGGGGGAGCTCCTACGAGCAGTACTTC	CASSTRRGSSYEQYF
12	.	TRBJ1-2	TRBV4-2	.	TGTGCCAGCACCCGGGGGGGCGCCGTTTTCACCTTC	CASTRGGAVFTF
14	.	TRBJ2-5	TRBV7-2	.	TGTGCCAGCAGCCGCGGGACGATAGCCGAGACCCAGTACTTC	CASSRGTIAETQYF
16	TRBD2	TRBJ2-2	TRBV11-2	once	TGTGCCAGCAGCTTAGTTGCGGGAGGGCCGAGCGGGGAGCTGTTTTTT	CASSLVAGGPSGELFF
16	.	TRBJ1-5	TRBV23-1	.	TGCGCCAGCAGTCAATTAGCCAGGCCCCGCAATCAGCCCCAGCATTTT	CASSQLARPRNQPQHF
14	TRBD1	TRBJ2-1	TRBV5-1	.	TGCGCCAGCAGCGTGGGACAGGAACTCAATGAGCAGTTCTTC	CASSVGQELNEQFF
14	.	TRBJ2-7	TRBV4-1	.	TGCGCCAGCAGCCAGACGGGCGCCTGGGCCGAGCAGTACTTC	CASSQTGAWAEQYF
17	.	TRBJ2-2	TRBV5-1	.	TGCGCCAGCAGCTTGGCCCCCTCATCGCGAAACACCGGGGAGCTGTTTTTT	CASSLAPSSRNTGELFF
15	TRBD1	TRBJ2-1	TRBV27	.	TGTGCCAGCAGTTTCGACAGGGTTTATTACAATGAGCAGTTCTTC	CASSFDRVYYNEQFF
13	.	TRBJ1-2	TRBV28	.	TGTGCCAGCAGTAAGGGGGTAGGCTATGGCTACACCTTC	CASSKGVGYGYTF
15	.	TRBJ1-6	TRBV5-1	.	TGCGCCAGCAGCTTGGAGGGCAGATCGAATTCACCCCTCCACTTT	CASSLEGRSNSPLHF
13	.	TRBJ2-7	TRBV7-9	.	TGTGCCAGCAGCCCTTCTTACTCCTACGAGCAGTACTTC	CASSPSYSYEQYF
18	TRBD2	TRBJ2-7	TRBV5-1	.	TGCGCCAGCAGCTTGGGTGTCCTAGCGGGAGTAACGTCCTACGAGCAGTACTTC	CASSLGVLAGVTSYEQYF
15	TRBD2	TRBJ2-3	TRBV29-1	.	TGCAGCGTTGAAGGACTAGCGGAAAGCACAGATACGCAGTATTTT	CSVEGLAESTDTQYF
16	.	TRBJ1-1	TRBV28	.	TGTGCCAGCAGTTTTAGCTGGAACGAGATGAACACTGAAGCTTTCTTT	CASSFSWNEMNTEAFF
10	.	TRBJ2-1	TRBV20-1	.	TGCAGTGCGCTCTACAATGAGCAGTTCTTC	CSALYNEQFF
15	.	TRBJ2-5	TRBV30	.	TGTGCCTGGAGTGGGGGCGGGGCCGGCCGAGAGACCCAGTACTTC	CAWSGGGAGRETQYF
13	.	TRBJ1-5	TRBV10-3	.	TGTGCCATCAGTGAGTCGGGGGCGGGGAACCAGCATTTT	CAISESGAGNQHF
16	TRBD2	TRBJ2-1	TRBV7-9	.	TGTGCCAGCAGCTTAGGCGGCGGGAGGGCCCTCGATGAGCAGTTCTTC	CASSLGGGRALDEQFF
14	TRBD2	TRBJ2-5	TRBV29-1	once	TGCAGCGTTGCCCCTAGCGGTGACCAAGAGACCCAGTACTTC	CSVAPSGDQETQYF
15	TRBD2	TRBJ2-7	TRBV27	.	TGTGCCAGCAGCCGAAGTAGTTCGGGAGGGTACGAGCAGTACTTC	CASSRSSSGGYEQYF
15	TRBD2	TRBJ2-3	TRBV2	.	TGTGCCAGCATGTTGGGACTAGCGGGAGCAGATACGCAGTATTTT	CASMLGLAGADTQYF